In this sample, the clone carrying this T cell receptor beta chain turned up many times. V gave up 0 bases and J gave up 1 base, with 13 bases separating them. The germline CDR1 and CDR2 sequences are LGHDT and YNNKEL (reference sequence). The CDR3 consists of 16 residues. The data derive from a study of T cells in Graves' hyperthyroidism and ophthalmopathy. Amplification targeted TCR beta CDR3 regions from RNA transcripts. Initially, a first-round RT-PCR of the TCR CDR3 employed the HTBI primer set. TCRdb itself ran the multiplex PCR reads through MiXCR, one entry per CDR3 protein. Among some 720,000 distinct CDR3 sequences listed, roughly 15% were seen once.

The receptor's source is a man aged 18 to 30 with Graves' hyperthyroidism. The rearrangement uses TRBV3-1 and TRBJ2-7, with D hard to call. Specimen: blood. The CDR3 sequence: CASSQEPADRSYEQYF. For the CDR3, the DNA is TGTGCCAGCAGCCAAGAGCCAGCAGACCGGTCCTACGAGCAGTACTTC.